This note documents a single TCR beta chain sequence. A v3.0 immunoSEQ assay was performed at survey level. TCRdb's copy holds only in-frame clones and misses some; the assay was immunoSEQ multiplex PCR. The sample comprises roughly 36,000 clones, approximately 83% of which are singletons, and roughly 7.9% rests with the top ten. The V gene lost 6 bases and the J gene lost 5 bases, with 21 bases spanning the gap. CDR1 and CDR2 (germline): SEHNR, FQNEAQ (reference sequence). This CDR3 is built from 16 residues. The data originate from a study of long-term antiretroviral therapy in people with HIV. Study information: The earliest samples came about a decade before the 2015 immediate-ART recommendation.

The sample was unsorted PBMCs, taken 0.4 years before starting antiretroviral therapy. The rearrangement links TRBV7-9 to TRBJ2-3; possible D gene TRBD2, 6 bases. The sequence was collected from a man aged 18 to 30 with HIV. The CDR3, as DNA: TGTGCCAGCAGACGTTCGGGGCGGACTACCGAAGATACGCAGTATTTT. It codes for CASRRSGRTTEDTQYF.